This T cell receptor beta chain originates from a study of cytomegalovirus exposure and HLA in healthy donors. With 1 base clipped from V and 8 bases from J, the junction kept 7 bases outside the gene matches. Germline CDR1 and CDR2: SGHTA and FQGNSA. This CDR3 has 14 amino acids. Primers for the PCR totalled 60 Vbeta and 13 Jbeta. Profiled with immunoSEQ multiplex PCR; TCRdb holds only in-frame clones, not every one. The sample gives more than 110,000 clones, approximately 79% of which show up once; around 1% is in the top ten. The sequencing sample was made of PBMCs. The rearrangement joins TRBV7-2 to TRBJ1-2; TRBD1 matches at 7 bases. The TCR was taken from a man aged 18 to 29 in good health and CMV-seronegative. This CDR3 reads CASSLEVTGPGYTF. Here the CDR3 DNA reads TGTGCCAGCAGCTTAGAAGTGACAGGGCCAGGCTACACCTTC.